One sample yielded the 2 T cell receptor beta chains listed below, sequenced in a study of T cells after yellow fever vaccination. MiXCR was run by TCRdb on the 5' RACE reads, yielding one entry per CDR3 protein. The sample lists some 250,000 distinct CDR3 sequences; 6.9% were seen once. Sequenced here: CD4+ T cells sorted from PBMCs, sampled 15 days after the yellow fever booster vaccination. Receptors originate from a man aged 25-45 years who received the YFV17D yellow fever vaccine.

This chain joins TRBV6-5 and TRBJ1-2, with D uncertain. V gave up 6 bases and J gave up 4 bases, with 6 bases separating them. This CDR3 region has 11 residues. The V gene's germline CDR1 is MNHEY and CDR2 SVGAGI. The CDR3 here is CASRALYGYTF. The DNA of the CDR3 is TGTGCCAGCAGGGCGCTCTATGGCTACACCTTC.

The table lists this clonotype with a few counts. One end of the junction varies from germline; a read error may be responsible. The chain couples TRBV11-2 to TRBJ2-1, with a weak D call TRBD2 (6 bases). The germline gives CDR1 SGHAT, CDR2 FQNNGV. The CDR3 is 11 amino acids. The CDR3 sequence is CASRRETSMIF. Written as DNA, the CDR3 is TGTGCCAGCAGAAGGGAAACTAGCATGATCTTC.